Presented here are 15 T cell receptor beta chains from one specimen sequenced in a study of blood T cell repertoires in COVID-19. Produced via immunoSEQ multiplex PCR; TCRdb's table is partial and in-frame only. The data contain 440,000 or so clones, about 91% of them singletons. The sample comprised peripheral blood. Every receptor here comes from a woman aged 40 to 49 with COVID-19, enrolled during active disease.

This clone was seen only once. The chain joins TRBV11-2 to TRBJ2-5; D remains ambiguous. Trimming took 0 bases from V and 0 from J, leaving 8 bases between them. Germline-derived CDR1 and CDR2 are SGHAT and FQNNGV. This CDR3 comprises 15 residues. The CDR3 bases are TGTGCCAGCAGCTTAGATCCAGGATACCAAGAGACCCAGTACTTC. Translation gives CASSLDPGYQETQYF.

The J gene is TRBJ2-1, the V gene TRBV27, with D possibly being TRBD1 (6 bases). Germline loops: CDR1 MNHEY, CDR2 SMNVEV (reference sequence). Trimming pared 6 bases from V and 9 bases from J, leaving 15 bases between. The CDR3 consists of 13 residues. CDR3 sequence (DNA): TGTGCCAGCAGATACAGGGCTAGGGGTGAGCAGTTCTTC. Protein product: CASRYRARGEQFF.

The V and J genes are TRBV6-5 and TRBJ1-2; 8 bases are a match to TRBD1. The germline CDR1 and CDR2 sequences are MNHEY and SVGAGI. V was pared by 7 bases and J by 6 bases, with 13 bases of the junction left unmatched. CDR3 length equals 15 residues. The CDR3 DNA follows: TGTGCCAGCAAGGGGACAGGCGCCAACTCAGATGGCTACACCTTC. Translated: CASKGTGANSDGYTF.

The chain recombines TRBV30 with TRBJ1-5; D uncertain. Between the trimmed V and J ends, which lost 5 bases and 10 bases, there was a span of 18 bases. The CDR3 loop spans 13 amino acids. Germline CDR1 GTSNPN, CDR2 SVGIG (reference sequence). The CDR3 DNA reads TGTGCCTGGGGGAGGACGGGCATGGGACCCCAGCATTTT. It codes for CAWGRTGMGPQHF. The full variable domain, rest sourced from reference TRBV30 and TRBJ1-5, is SQTIHQWPATLVQPVGSPLSLECTVEGTSNPNLYWYRQAAGRGLQLLFYSVGIGQISSEVPQNLSASRPQDRQFILSSKKLLLSDSGFYLCAWGRTGMGPQHFGDGTRLSIL.

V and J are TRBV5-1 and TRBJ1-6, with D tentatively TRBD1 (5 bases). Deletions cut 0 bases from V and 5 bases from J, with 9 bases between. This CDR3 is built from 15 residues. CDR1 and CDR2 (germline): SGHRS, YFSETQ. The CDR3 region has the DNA TGCGCCAGCAGCTTGGTTCAGGGTAATAATTCACCCCTCCACTTT. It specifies CASSLVQGNNSPLHF. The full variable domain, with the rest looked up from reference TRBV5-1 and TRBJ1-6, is KAGVTQTPRYLIKTRGQQVTLSCSPISGHRSVSWYQQTPGQGLQFLFEYFSETQRNKGNFPGRFSGRQFSNSRSEMNVSTLELGDSALYLCASSLVQGNNSPLHFGNGTRLTVT.

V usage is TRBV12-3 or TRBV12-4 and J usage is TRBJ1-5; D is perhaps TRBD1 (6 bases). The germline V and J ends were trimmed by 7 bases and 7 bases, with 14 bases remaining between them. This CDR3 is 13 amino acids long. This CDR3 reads CASKFGRGQPQHF. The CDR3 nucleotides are TGTGCCAGCAAGTTCGGCAGGGGACAGCCCCAGCATTTT.

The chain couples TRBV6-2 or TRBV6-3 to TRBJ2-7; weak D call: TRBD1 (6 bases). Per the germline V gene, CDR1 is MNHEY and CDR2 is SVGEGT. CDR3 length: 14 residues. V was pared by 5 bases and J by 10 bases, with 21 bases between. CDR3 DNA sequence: TGTGCCAGCAGTACCTCCGGGACAAATAACAAACAGTACTTC. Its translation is CASSTSGTNNKQYF.

Here the CDR3 reads CASSTRQGPGTQYF. CDR3 nucleotides: TGTGCCAGCAGCACCCGACAGGGGCCGGGGACCCAGTACTTC. This chain uses TRBV7-8 with TRBJ2-5, with 8 bases fitting TRBD1. The junction had 9 bases not matched to a gene; V was cut back by 5 bases and J by 7 bases. This CDR3 spans 14 amino acids. CDR1 SGHVS and CDR2 FQNEAQ come from the germline V gene.

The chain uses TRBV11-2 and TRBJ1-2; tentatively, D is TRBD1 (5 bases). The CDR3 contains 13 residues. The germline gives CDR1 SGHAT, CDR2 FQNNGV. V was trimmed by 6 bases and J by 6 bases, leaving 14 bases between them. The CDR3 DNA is TGTGCCAGCAGATCAACGGCAGGGCATGGCTACACCTTC. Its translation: CASRSTAGHGYTF.

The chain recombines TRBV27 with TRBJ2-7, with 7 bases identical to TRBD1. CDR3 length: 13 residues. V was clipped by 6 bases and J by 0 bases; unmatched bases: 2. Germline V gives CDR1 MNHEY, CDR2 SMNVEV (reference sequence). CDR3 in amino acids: CASSYRGSYEQYF. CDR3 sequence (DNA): TGTGCCAGCAGCTACAGGGGCTCCTACGAGCAGTACTTC.

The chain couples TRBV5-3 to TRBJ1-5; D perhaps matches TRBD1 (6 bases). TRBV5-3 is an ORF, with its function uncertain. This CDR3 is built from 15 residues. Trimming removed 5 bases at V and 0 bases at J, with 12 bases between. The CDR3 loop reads CARSPDSYSNQPQHF. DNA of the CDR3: TGTGCCAGAAGTCCGGACAGCTATAGCAATCAGCCCCAGCATTTT.

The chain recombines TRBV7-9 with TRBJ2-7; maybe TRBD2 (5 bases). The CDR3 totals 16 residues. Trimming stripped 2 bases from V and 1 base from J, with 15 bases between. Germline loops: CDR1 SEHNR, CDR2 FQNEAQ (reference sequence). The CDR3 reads CASSLFSSDPSYEQYF. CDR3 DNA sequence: TGTGCCAGCAGCTTATTTAGTAGCGACCCGTCCTACGAGCAGTACTTC.

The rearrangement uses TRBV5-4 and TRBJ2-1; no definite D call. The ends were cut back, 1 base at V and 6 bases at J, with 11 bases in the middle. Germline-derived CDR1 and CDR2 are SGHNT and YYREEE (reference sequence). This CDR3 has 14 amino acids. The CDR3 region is CASSLFPRCNEQFF. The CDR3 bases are TGTGCCAGCAGCTTGTTTCCACGGTGCAATGAGCAGTTCTTC.

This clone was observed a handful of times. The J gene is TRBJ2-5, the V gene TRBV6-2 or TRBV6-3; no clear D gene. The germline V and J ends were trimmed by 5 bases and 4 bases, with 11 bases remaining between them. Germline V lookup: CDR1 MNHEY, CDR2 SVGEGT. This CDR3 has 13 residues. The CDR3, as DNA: TGTGCCAGCAGTGGTAAGGAGACAGAGACCCAGTACTTC. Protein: CASSGKETETQYF.

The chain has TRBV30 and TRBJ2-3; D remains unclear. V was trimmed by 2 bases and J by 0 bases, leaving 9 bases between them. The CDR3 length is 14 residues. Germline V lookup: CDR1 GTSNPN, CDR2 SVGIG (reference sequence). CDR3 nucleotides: TGTGCCTGGAGTATAGCAGCTAGCACAGATACGCAGTATTTT. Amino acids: CAWSIAASTDTQYF.